These 26 T cell receptor beta chains came from one sample sequenced in a study of blood T cell repertoires in COVID-19. Libraries were prepared by immunoSEQ multiplex PCR; TCRdb keeps only in-frame clonotypes and omits some of them. The sample carries fewer than 350,000 clones, approximately 90% recorded once. The material sequenced was peripheral blood. The origin of the receptors is a woman aged 30 to 39 with COVID-19, enrolled during active disease.

The chain has TRBV9 and TRBJ2-1; the match to TRBD2 covers 10 bases. The CDR3 is 16 amino acids. CDR1 and CDR2 (germline): SGDLS, YYNGEE. With V trimmed by 0 bases and J by 5 bases, 5 bases remained unmatched. The CDR3, as DNA: TGTGCCAGCAGCGTAGGACCCCTAGCGGGGGACAATGAGCAGTTCTTC. It translates to CASSVGPLAGDNEQFF.

This clone came up a few times. This chain connects TRBV6-4 to TRBJ2-7; 8 nucleotides line up with TRBD1. V was clipped by 5 bases and J by 4 bases; unmatched bases: 10. This CDR3 is built from 15 residues. Germline V gene lookup returns CDR1 MRHNA and CDR2 SNTAGT. CDR3 protein: CASSRGGTGGYEQYF. CDR3 coding DNA: TGTGCCAGCAGTCGAGGGGGGACAGGAGGATACGAGCAGTACTTC.

The chain uses TRBV7-2 and TRBJ2-5; 9 nucleotides align to TRBD2. Germline lookup yields CDR1 SGHTA and CDR2 FQGNSA. The CDR3 runs to 15 residues. With 5 bases clipped from V and 2 bases from J, the junction kept 6 bases outside the gene matches. CDR3: CASSPRLAEQETQYF. The CDR3 DNA sequence: TGTGCCAGCAGCCCCAGACTAGCGGAACAAGAGACCCAGTACTTC.

In nucleotides, the CDR3 is TGCGCCAACCTAGGGGACTGGACTCCTTACTACGAGCAGTACTTC. Its translation: CANLGDWTPYYEQYF. The gene calls are TRBV10-2 and TRBJ2-7; possible D gene TRBD2, 6 bases. The CDR3 extends over 15 amino acids. Germline V gene sequence: CDR1 WSHSY, CDR2 SAAADI. Trimming cost V 10 bases and J 3 bases, with 22 bases left between them.

CDR3 DNA sequence: TGTGCCATCAGTGAGCCCGACGCGGAAAGTGAAGCTTTCTTT. This encodes CAISEPDAESEAFF. The genes are TRBV10-3 and TRBJ1-1; D uncertain. Germline CDR1 is ENHRY and CDR2 is SYGVKD. This CDR3 has 14 residues. The V and J ends lost 2 bases and 7 bases respectively, with 14 bases between them.

Details on this clone: Different DNA sequences within this sample yield the same CDR3. V is TRBV28 and J is TRBJ1-5, with 9 bases identical to TRBD1. The CDR3 spans 14 residues. Germline V gene data show CDR1 as MDHEN and CDR2 as SYDVKM. With V trimmed by 6 bases and J by 7 bases, 7 bases remained unmatched. CDR3 region: CASSSQGAGQPQHF. DNA for the CDR3: TGTGCCAGCAGCTCACAGGGGGCGGGACAGCCCCAGCATTTT.

The genes are TRBV30 and TRBJ1-3, with TRBD1 identical over 7 bases. Per the germline V gene, CDR1 is GTSNPN and CDR2 is SVGIG (reference sequence). V lost 4 bases and J lost 2; bases outside the gene matches: 5. This CDR3 has 14 residues. CDR3 in amino acids: CAWNEGAAGNTIYF. For the CDR3, the DNA is TGTGCCTGGAATGAGGGGGCCGCTGGAAACACCATATATTTT. Supplemented by reference TRBV30 and TRBJ1-3, the full variable domain reads SQTIHQWPATLVQPVGSPLSLECTVEGTSNPNLYWYRQAAGRGLQLLFYSVGIGQISSEVPQNLSASRPQDRQFILSSKKLLLSDSGFYLCAWNEGAAGNTIYFGEGSWLTVV.

The rearrangement uses TRBV28 and TRBJ1-2; tentatively, D is TRBD1 (6 bases). The germline V and J ends were trimmed by 9 bases and 4 bases, with 18 bases remaining between them. The germline CDR1 and CDR2 sequences are MDHEN and SYDVKM. CDR3 size: 14 residues. CDR3 residues: CASHRSGVGYGYTF. The DNA of the CDR3 is TGTGCCAGTCATAGGTCAGGGGTGGGCTATGGCTACACCTTC.

Comment on this clone: This CDR3 fails to terminate in the conserved phenylalanine or tryptophan, so it likely reflects a read error. The DNA is left out, because the CDR3 cannot be placed on it with certainty; the CDR3 is given as TCRdb lists it. The rearrangement links TRBV27 to TRBJ1-3; TRBD1 is the table's D call and was not checked against the DNA. Counting both end residues, the CDR3 totals 11 amino acids. Germline V lookup: CDR1 MNHEY, CDR2 SMNVEV (reference sequence). CDR3 protein: CASSLQGALEY.

The V gene is TRBV5-1, the J gene TRBJ2-2; TRBD2 is a possible D gene (6 bases). Germline V gene lookup returns CDR1 SGHRS and CDR2 YFSETQ. The CDR3 covers 19 residues. Trimming cost V 4 bases and J 3 bases, with 25 bases left between them. Here the CDR3 reads CASSPRLVQTSYHTGELFF. CDR3 nucleotide sequence: TGCGCCAGCAGCCCCCGACTAGTCCAAACGTCTTATCACACCGGGGAGCTGTTTTTT.

The chain recombines TRBV5-1 with TRBJ1-3; no reliable D call. V lost 4 bases and J lost 0, with 5 bases in between. Germline CDR1 SGHRS, CDR2 YFSETQ. The CDR3 runs 13 residues. The CDR3 spells CASSSLSGNTIYF. The CDR3 nucleotides are TGCGCCAGCAGCAGCCTCTCTGGAAACACCATATATTTT. The full variable domain, its missing parts supplied by reference TRBV5-1 and TRBJ1-3, is KAGVTQTPRYLIKTRGQQVTLSCSPISGHRSVSWYQQTPGQGLQFLFEYFSETQRNKGNFPGRFSGRQFSNSRSEMNVSTLELGDSALYLCASSSLSGNTIYFGEGSWLTVV.

CDR3 protein: CASSPAVAGQSDEQFF. The CDR3 region has the DNA TGCGCCAGCAGCCCGGCGGTAGCGGGCCAGAGTGATGAGCAGTTCTTC. The V and J genes are TRBV4-3 and TRBJ2-1; 7 bases align to TRBD2. Unmatched junction bases numbered 14, after V lost 4 bases and J lost 8 bases. The CDR3 runs to 16 residues. CDR1 and CDR2 (germline): LGHNA, YSLEER.

This clone was detected only once. J is TRBJ1-5 and V is TRBV5-4; possibly TRBD1 for D (6 bases). There are 14 residues in the CDR3. Germline CDR1 SGHNT, CDR2 YYREEE (reference sequence). Trimming took 0 bases from V and 4 from J, leaving 8 bases between them. The CDR3 region is CASSLDQGNQPQHF. The DNA for the CDR3 is TGTGCCAGCAGCTTGGACCAGGGGAATCAGCCCCAGCATTTT.

The sample holds one count of this clone. The rearrangement joins TRBV15 to TRBJ2-7; tentatively, D is TRBD1 (5 bases). The CDR3 is made up of 14 amino acids. Deletions cut 1 base from V and 4 bases from J, with 11 bases between. Germline V gene data show CDR1 as LNHNV and CDR2 as YYDKDF (reference sequence). The CDR3 sequence: CATSRVSGRYEQYF. CDR3 nucleotide sequence: TGTGCCACCAGCAGAGTCTCAGGGCGGTACGAGCAGTACTTC.

The CDR3 DNA sequence: TGTGCCAGCAGTGACTCGGCGGGGGACGAGCCCCAGCATTTT. It yields the protein CASSDSAGDEPQHF. The rearrangement links TRBV6-4 to TRBJ1-5, with a weak D call TRBD1 (5 bases). The CDR3 sequence is 14 residues long. Germline loops: CDR1 MRHNA, CDR2 SNTAGT. V was cut by 0 bases and J by 8 bases, with 11 bases left in between.

The chain uses TRBV28 and TRBJ1-3; D is possibly TRBD1 (5 bases). Trimming cost V 3 bases and J 2 bases, with 11 bases left between them. CDR3 size: 15 residues. CDR1 and CDR2 (germline): MDHEN, SYDVKM. The CDR3 DNA sequence: TGTGCCAGCAGTTTTCAGGTCAGGGCTGGAAACACCATATATTTT. Protein: CASSFQVRAGNTIYF.

The chain has TRBV6-5 and TRBJ1-1; D not resolved. The CDR3 runs 12 residues. Trimming removed 6 bases at V and 6 bases at J, with 11 bases between. Germline CDR1 reads MNHEY; CDR2 reads SVGAGI. In nucleotides, the CDR3 is TGTGCCAGCAGATCCGAGGTGGCTGAAGCTTTCTTT. It translates to CASRSEVAEAFF.

This chain joins TRBV11-3 and TRBJ1-6; 7 positions agree with TRBD1. The V gene end was trimmed by 1 base and the J gene end by 10 bases; junction bases not matched to a gene: 4. The CDR3 spans 14 residues. Germline CDR1 reads SGHNT; CDR2 reads YENEEA. The CDR3: CASSLGQGRSPLHF. As DNA, the CDR3 is TGTGCCAGCAGCTTAGGACAGGGTAGGTCACCCCTCCACTTT.

V usage is TRBV2 and J usage is TRBJ1-4; D is perhaps TRBD1 (5 bases). Deletions cut 2 bases from V and 8 bases from J, with 15 bases between. The CDR3 length is 15 residues. Per the germline V gene, CDR1 is SNHLY and CDR2 is FYNNEI. The CDR3 protein is CASSEFTGWGEKLFF. CDR3 nucleotide sequence: TGTGCCAGCAGTGAATTTACGGGTTGGGGCGAAAAACTGTTTTTT.

The chain couples TRBV12-2 to TRBJ1-5; the D call in the table, TRBD1, was not verified against the DNA. TRBV12-2 is a recognized pseudogene. The CDR3 consists of 15 residues. CDR3 coding DNA: TGTGCAAGTCGCTCAACAGGGACCAGCAATCAGCCCCAGCATTTT. Its translation: CASRSTGTSNQPQHF.

The chain carries TRBV9 and TRBJ1-2; D possibly corresponds to TRBD1 (5 bases). The CDR3 spans 14 residues. Trimming took 0 bases from V and 4 from J, leaving 10 bases between them. CDR1 is SGDLS and CDR2 is YYNGEE in the germline V gene. CDR3 loop: CASSVGRGSYGYTF. CDR3 nucleotides: TGTGCCAGCAGCGTAGGAAGGGGTAGCTATGGCTACACCTTC.

The chain is built from TRBV10-1 and TRBJ2-2, with 9 positions matching TRBD2. With V trimmed by 2 bases and J by 3 bases, 1 base remained unmatched. This CDR3 has 15 residues. In germline, CDR1 is WNHNN, CDR2 SYGVQD (reference sequence). This CDR3 is CASSERLADTGELFF. CDR3 sequence (DNA): TGCGCCAGCAGTGAGAGACTAGCGGACACCGGGGAGCTGTTTTTT.

The CDR3 spells CASRYGQDQPQHF. For the CDR3, the DNA is TGTGCCAGCAGGTATGGACAGGATCAGCCCCAGCATTTT. The rearrangement links TRBV6-6 to TRBJ1-5; 7 nucleotides line up with TRBD1. V lost 6 bases and J lost 5; bases outside the gene matches: 4. The CDR3 consists of 13 residues. CDR1 and CDR2 from the germline V gene are MNHNY and SVGAGI (reference sequence).

This clone was recorded once. The chain carries TRBV27 and TRBJ1-2, with unresolved D. V was pared by 6 bases and J by 5 bases, with 7 bases between. Germline lookup yields CDR1 MNHEY and CDR2 SMNVEV (reference sequence). This CDR3 is built from 11 residues. The CDR3: CASRGGYGYTF. Written as DNA, the CDR3 is TGTGCCAGCAGGGGAGGGTATGGCTACACCTTC.

This clone was picked up a small number of times. The chain links TRBV5-1 to TRBJ2-7, with TRBD2 matching over 10 bases. The V gene's germline CDR1 is SGHRS and CDR2 YFSETQ. V trimming: 5 bases; J trimming: 2 bases; junction bases outside the gene matches: 4. There are 14 residues in the CDR3. The CDR3 protein is CASSRTSGTYEQYF. For the CDR3, the DNA is TGCGCCAGCAGTCGTACTAGCGGGACCTACGAGCAGTACTTC. Full variable domain (missing parts from reference TRBV5-1 and TRBJ2-7): KAGVTQTPRYLIKTRGQQVTLSCSPISGHRSVSWYQQTPGQGLQFLFEYFSETQRNKGNFPGRFSGRQFSNSRSEMNVSTLELGDSALYLCASSRTSGTYEQYFGPGTRLTVT.

The V gene is TRBV19, the J gene TRBJ2-1; TRBD2 agrees at 8 bases. Germline V lookup: CDR1 LNHDA, CDR2 SQIVND (reference sequence). This CDR3 contains 16 residues. V gave up 1 base and J gave up 8 bases; unmatched junction bases: 10. The CDR3 DNA follows: TGTGCCAGTAGTATAGGGCCGTTAGCGGGATCCGATGAGCAGTTCTTC. It encodes CASSIGPLAGSDEQFF.